One sample yielded the 21 T cell receptor beta chains listed below, sequenced in a study of CD8 T cells in Susac syndrome. When the RNA was reverse transcribed, random hexamers were used with an input of roughly 0.45 to 1 ug. In TCRdb, the immunoSEQ multiplex PCR reads were re-called with MiXCR into one record per CDR3 protein. The data contain some 130,000 distinct CDR3 sequences, around 93% of them singletons. Sequenced input: CD8+ T cells from PBMCs. These receptors all come from a human donor with Susac syndrome.

V and J are TRBV21-1 and TRBJ2-1; TRBD1, the D gene given by the table, was not confirmed from the DNA. TRBV21-1 is marked as a pseudogene. The CDR3 sequence is 13 residues long. The CDR3 region has the DNA TGTGCCAGCACCCCCAAGGGTTTCAATGAGCAGTTCTTC. It specifies CASTPKGFNEQFF.

The chain combines TRBV14 with TRBJ2-6; D gene unclear. Trimming stripped 9 bases from V and 0 bases from J, with 6 bases between. The germline CDR1 and CDR2 sequences are SGHDN and FVKESK. This CDR3 has 13 residues. The CDR3 protein is CASSISGANVLTF. The CDR3 DNA is TGTGCCAGTAGTATCTCTGGGGCCAACGTCCTGACTTTC.

The chain is built from TRBV9 and TRBJ2-7; no firm D call. From germline, CDR1 is SGDLS and CDR2 YYNGEE. The CDR3 loop spans 15 amino acids. V lost 1 base, J lost 1 base, and 12 bases lay in between. CDR3 bases: TGTGCCAGCAGCGTATCCCCCTATTTTTCCTACGAGCAGTACTTC. It codes for CASSVSPYFSYEQYF.

This sequence joins TRBV30 and TRBJ2-1, with 8 bases aligning to TRBD1. V shed 0 bases, J shed 2 bases, and the junction held 6 bases outside the gene matches. This CDR3 comprises 16 residues. The germline V gene encodes CDR1 GTSNPN and CDR2 SVGIG (reference sequence). In DNA form, the CDR3 reads TGTGCCTGGAGTGTACTTGGCAGGGGGCCCTACAATGAGCAGTTCTTC. This sequence encodes CAWSVLGRGPYNEQFF.

This clonotype was recorded only once. This chain connects TRBV6-5 to TRBJ2-1, with TRBD2 matching over 16 bases. The CDR3 consists of 15 residues. Germline V gene sequence: CDR1 MNHEY, CDR2 SVGAGI. J was trimmed by 13 bases and V by 11 bases; bases with no gene match: 14. The CDR3 reads CAASTGTSGRAHQFF. In DNA, the CDR3 is TGTGCCGCGTCGACCGGGACTAGCGGGAGGGCCCACCAGTTCTTC.

This chain links TRBV25-1 with TRBJ2-1; no clear D. This CDR3 has 15 amino acids. V was shortened by 3 bases and J by 2 bases, with 11 bases between the two germline ends. Germline CDR1 MGHDK, CDR2 SYGVNS. The CDR3 nucleotides are TGTGCCAGCAGTGATACACAGACACCCTACAATGAGCAGTTCTTC. Translating it yields CASSDTQTPYNEQFF.

J is TRBJ2-1 and V is TRBV29-1; TRBD1 aligns across 10 bases. The J segment lost 6 bases and the V segment lost 6 bases, leaving 14 bases of the junction unmatched. CDR1 and CDR2 from the germline V gene are SQVTM and ANQGSEA. The CDR3 sequence is 16 residues long. Here the CDR3 reads CSVDSNFWTGGNEQFF. In nucleotides, the CDR3 is TGCAGCGTCGATAGTAATTTTTGGACAGGGGGCAATGAGCAGTTCTTC.

The chain uses TRBV12-3 or TRBV12-4 and TRBJ2-1; D assignment may be TRBD1 or TRBD2 (5 bases each). Trimming took off 3 bases at V and 7 bases at J, with 16 bases between the two ends. The CDR3 consists of 15 residues. The CDR3: CASSFPGDAGNEQFF. CDR3 nucleotide sequence: TGTGCCAGCAGTTTCCCCGGGGACGCCGGGAATGAGCAGTTCTTC.

This rearrangement joins TRBV27 to TRBJ2-7, with 7 nucleotides matching TRBD2. CDR3 length: 13 amino acids. With 2 bases clipped from V and 6 bases from J, the junction kept 4 bases outside the gene matches. The V gene's germline CDR1 is MNHEY and CDR2 SMNVEV (reference sequence). CDR3 region: CASSLTPSGEQYF. For the CDR3, the DNA is TGTGCCAGCAGTTTAACCCCTAGCGGCGAGCAGTACTTC.

This clonotype was seen once. This rearrangement joins TRBV9 to TRBJ1-2, with D unclear. The CDR3 is 18 amino acids. The V gene lost 3 bases and the J gene lost 4 bases, with 25 bases spanning the gap. CDR1 and CDR2 from the germline V gene are SGDLS and YYNGEE. The CDR3 here is CASSATEGPPRSIYGYTF. Here the CDR3 DNA reads TGTGCCAGCAGCGCGACCGAGGGCCCTCCTCGTAGTATCTATGGCTACACCTTC.

The chain uses TRBV29-1 and TRBJ1-2, with D unresolved. The CDR3 spans 13 residues. Looked up from germline, CDR1 is SQVTM and CDR2 is ANQGSEA. The V gene lost 0 bases and the J gene lost 4 bases, with 9 bases spanning the gap. CDR3: CSVEDGRSYGYTF. The CDR3 DNA sequence: TGCAGCGTTGAAGATGGGCGGTCCTATGGCTACACCTTC.

The chain is built from TRBV14 and TRBJ2-1, with D tentatively TRBD2 (6 bases). The germline V gene has CDR1 SGHDN and CDR2 FVKESK. This CDR3 has 15 residues. Deletions cut 7 bases from V and 8 bases from J, with 21 bases between. CDR3 sequence reads: CASTLTGASDYEQFF. The CDR3 region has the DNA TGTGCCAGCACCCTTACCGGGGCTAGCGATTATGAGCAGTTCTTC.

The chain recombines TRBV12-3 or TRBV12-4 with TRBJ2-6; D unclear. V was cut by 10 bases and J by 0 bases, with 10 bases left in between. CDR3 length equals 14 residues. In DNA form, the CDR3 reads TGTGCCAACCTCCGGGCCTCTGGGGCCAACGTCCTGACTTTC. Protein: CANLRASGANVLTF.

This clonotype was recorded only once. V is TRBV19 and J is TRBJ2-1; 7 bases fit TRBD1. V gave up 7 bases and J gave up 0 bases; unmatched junction bases: 3. Germline-derived CDR1 and CDR2 are LNHDA and SQIVND (reference sequence). The CDR3 has 14 amino acids. As DNA, the CDR3 is TGTGCCAGTACCGGGACAGCCTCCTACAATGAGCAGTTCTTC. Amino acids: CASTGTASYNEQFF.

This chain uses TRBV18 with TRBJ2-7; 10 nucleotides line up with TRBD2. This CDR3 contains 12 residues. CDR1 and CDR2 from the germline V gene are KGHSH and LQKENI. The V segment lost 8 bases and the J segment 4 bases; nucleotides outside the gene matches: 2. The CDR3 sequence: CASQAGGYEQYF. The CDR3 DNA reads TGTGCCAGCCAAGCGGGGGGGTACGAGCAGTACTTC.

Only one count was recorded for this clonotype. This chain joins TRBV20-1 and TRBJ2-2; possible D gene TRBD1, 6 bases. The CDR3 contains 14 residues. V lost 6 bases, J lost 0 bases, and 11 bases lay in between. Germline V lookup: CDR1 DFQATT, CDR2 SNEGSKA (reference sequence). The CDR3 here is CSADSLSNTGELFF. CDR3 bases: TGCAGTGCGGACAGCCTCTCGAACACCGGGGAGCTGTTTTTT.

The chain links TRBV2 to TRBJ1-5; tentatively, D is TRBD1 (5 bases). Germline V gene data show CDR1 as SNHLY and CDR2 as FYNNEI. The V end was cut by 6 bases, the J end by 7 bases, with 10 bases between. This CDR3 is 12 amino acids long. The CDR3 region is CASSPSGQPQHF. CDR3 DNA sequence: TGTGCCAGCAGCCCGTCAGGGCAGCCCCAGCATTTT.

This chain joins TRBV5-4 and TRBJ2-3; TRBD1 agrees at 7 bases. V dropped 4 bases and J dropped 4; count of bases not matched to a gene: 12. This CDR3 has 16 residues. CDR1 and CDR2 (germline): SGHNT, YYREEE (reference sequence). Here the CDR3 DNA reads TGTGCCAGCAGCCAGGGGACAGCGACTCGGCCAGATACGCAGTATTTT. The encoded protein is CASSQGTATRPDTQYF.

The chain carries TRBV5-1 and TRBJ2-1; the match to TRBD2 covers 8 bases. The CDR3 has 17 residues. Looked up from germline, CDR1 is SGHRS and CDR2 is YFSETQ. J lost 1 base, V lost 5 bases, and 11 bases had no gene match. CDR3 nucleotide sequence: TGCGCCAGCAGTCGTGTAGGAGCGGGAGTGTCCTACAATGAGCAGTTCTTC. The encoded protein is CASSRVGAGVSYNEQFF.

Only one count was recorded for this clonotype. The chain has TRBV15 and TRBJ1-5; D is undetermined. V lost 3 bases and J 7 bases, leaving 10 bases between the germline ends. The CDR3 covers 13 residues. Germline V CDR1 and CDR2: LNHNV, YYDKDF (reference sequence). CDR3 protein: CATSSGQGQPQHF. DNA for the CDR3: TGTGCCACCAGCAGTGGGCAAGGGCAGCCCCAGCATTTT.

V is TRBV27 and J is TRBJ2-5; 7 bases align to TRBD2. Germline trimming cut 7 bases from V and 5 bases from J; bases unmatched to any gene: 1. Germline V CDR1 and CDR2: MNHEY, SMNVEV (reference sequence). The CDR3 runs 11 residues. The CDR3 bases are TGTGCCAGCACCGGGAGGGAGACCCAGTACTTC. This encodes CASTGRETQYF.